This T cell receptor (beta chain) was found in a study of blood T cell repertoires in COVID-19. Across the whole study: Samples came from the United States, Italy and Spain, spanning acute and convalescent COVID-19. T cells, B-cell-depleted T cells, or PBMCs supplied cDNA or gDNA.

Clones were sequenced by immunoSEQ multiplex PCR, and TCRdb holds only the in-frame ones, with some missing. The sample has about 100,000 clones, more than 70% seen once. The sequenced material came from peripheral blood. The TCR was taken from a man in his fifties with active or convalescent COVID-19.

This CDR3 reads CASRLVQGSDGELFF. As DNA, the CDR3 is TGTGCCAGCAGACTTGTACAGGGGTCGGACGGGGAGCTGTTTTTT. This sequence joins TRBV7-9 and TRBJ2-2, with 7 positions matching TRBD1. In germline, CDR1 is SEHNR, CDR2 FQNEAQ (reference sequence). After removal of 6 bases from V and 7 bases from J, the junction contained 11 bases not matched to a gene. CDR3 length equals 15 residues.